A selection of T cell receptor beta chains follows, all from one sample in a study of control samples from healthy donors and cancer patients. Some clones are missing from TCRdb's copy, which holds only in-frame ones; the method was immunoSEQ multiplex PCR. The table lists around 200,000 clones, over 85% of them singletons. The sequencing input was blood. The receptors were gathered from a man between 18 and 35 years old in good health. CDR3s include the opening cysteine and the closing phenylalanine or tryptophan. Each record gives: V gene, J gene, CDR3 length, D gene, clone size, CDR3 DNA, CDR3 protein. The D gene is left open where the match is weak. Clone size, where shown, is once, few, many, or a class for clones that have expanded.

v_gene: TRBV9
j_gene: TRBJ2-7
len: 13
d_gene: -
abundance: -
CDR3nt: TGTGCCAGCAGCCCCCGAGACAGTTACGAGCAGTACTTC
CDR3aa: CASSPRDSYEQYF

v_gene: TRBV30
j_gene: TRBJ2-3
len: 14
d_gene: TRBD1
abundance: -
CDR3nt: TGTGCCTGGGGACAGGGTCGGGGCACAGATACGCAGTATTTT
CDR3aa: CAWGQGRGTDTQYF

v_gene: TRBV18
j_gene: TRBJ1-5
len: 17
d_gene: -
abundance: -
CDR3nt: TGTGCCAGCTCACCAGGCCGGGGAGCCTATAGCAATCAGCCCCAGCATTTT
CDR3aa: CASSPGRGAYSNQPQHF

v_gene: TRBV4-1
j_gene: TRBJ2-1
len: 17
d_gene: TRBD2
abundance: -
CDR3nt: TGCGCCAGCAGCCAGGTTCTGACTAGCGGGGGGGCCCGGGAGCAGTTCTTC
CDR3aa: CASSQVLTSGGAREQFF

v_gene: TRBV11-2
j_gene: TRBJ1-2
len: 13
d_gene: -
abundance: -
CDR3nt: TGTGCCAGCAGATCCATACAGGGCTATGGCTACACCTTC
CDR3aa: CASRSIQGYGYTF

v_gene: TRBV5-4
j_gene: TRBJ2-2
len: 16
d_gene: -
abundance: -
CDR3nt: TGTGCCAGCAGCCCCCGGCATCTTGTCAACACCGGGGAGCTGTTTTTT
CDR3aa: CASSPRHLVNTGELFF

v_gene: TRBV7-9
j_gene: TRBJ2-7
len: 12
d_gene: -
abundance: -
CDR3nt: TGTGCCAGCAGCTTAGACAGGGCCGAGCAGTACTTC
CDR3aa: CASSLDRAEQYF

v_gene: TRBV28
j_gene: TRBJ1-2
len: 15
d_gene: -
abundance: -
CDR3nt: TGTGCCAGCAGTTTATCGGTGTCAGGGAACTATGGCTACACCTTC
CDR3aa: CASSLSVSGNYGYTF

v_gene: TRBV12-3/TRBV12-4
j_gene: TRBJ2-3
len: 13
d_gene: TRBD1
abundance: many
CDR3nt: TGTGCCGCCGGGGACAGGGGAACAGATACGCAGTATTTT
CDR3aa: CAAGDRGTDTQYF

v_gene: TRBV2
j_gene: TRBJ2-5
len: 14
d_gene: -
abundance: once
CDR3nt: TGTGCCAGCAGTGAAAGGACAAGCCAAGAGACCCAGTACTTC
CDR3aa: CASSERTSQETQYF

v_gene: TRBV24-1
j_gene: TRBJ1-3
len: 17
d_gene: -
abundance: -
CDR3nt: TGTGCCACCAGTTGTACCTTGGGCACCCTCTCTGGAAACACCATATATTTT
CDR3aa: CATSCTLGTLSGNTIYF

v_gene: TRBV25-1
j_gene: TRBJ1-1
len: 15
d_gene: -
abundance: -
CDR3nt: TGTGCCAGCAGTGATATTCGTGGTTCGAACACTGAAGCTTTCTTT
CDR3aa: CASSDIRGSNTEAFF

v_gene: TRBV9
j_gene: TRBJ2-3
len: 16
d_gene: TRBD1
abundance: -
CDR3nt: TGTGCCAGCAGCTCCCGAGAGGGGGCCACTGCGGATACGCAGTATTTT
CDR3aa: CASSSREGATADTQYF

v_gene: TRBV12-3/TRBV12-4
j_gene: TRBJ2-7
len: 13
d_gene: -
abundance: once
CDR3nt: TGTGCCAGCAGTCTGGACGGGAGCACCTACAAGTACTTC
CDR3aa: CASSLDGSTYKYF

v_gene: TRBV5-1
j_gene: TRBJ2-3
len: 13
d_gene: TRBD1
abundance: -
CDR3nt: TGCGCCAGCAGCTACGACAGGGAAGATACGCAGTATTTT
CDR3aa: CASSYDREDTQYF

v_gene: TRBV6-1
j_gene: TRBJ2-1
len: 16
d_gene: -
abundance: -
CDR3nt: TGTGCCAGCAGTGAAGTAGGGGAAAAGGCCTACAATGAGCAGTTCTTC
CDR3aa: CASSEVGEKAYNEQFF

v_gene: TRBV20-1
j_gene: TRBJ1-5
len: 15
d_gene: -
abundance: -
CDR3nt: TGCAGTGCTAGTAAAGAGGGGGGTACCAATCAGCCCCAGCATTTT
CDR3aa: CSASKEGGTNQPQHF

v_gene: TRBV18
j_gene: TRBJ1-5
len: 14
d_gene: -
abundance: -
CDR3nt: TGTGCCAGCTCACCGATACCGTACAATCAGCCCCAGCATTTT
CDR3aa: CASSPIPYNQPQHF

v_gene: TRBV24-1
j_gene: TRBJ1-1
len: 13
d_gene: -
abundance: -
CDR3nt: TGTGCCACCAAGAGAAAACCTAATCCTGAAGCTTTCTTT
CDR3aa: CATKRKPNPEAFF

v_gene: TRBV18
j_gene: TRBJ2-2
len: 15
d_gene: -
abundance: -
CDR3nt: TGTGCCAGCTCACCAGGCGGAGCGAACACCGGGGAGCTGTTTTTT
CDR3aa: CASSPGGANTGELFF

v_gene: TRBV3-1/TRBV3-2
j_gene: TRBJ1-1
len: 16
d_gene: -
abundance: -
CDR3nt: TGTGCCAGCAGCCAAACGGACAGAACCAGGAACACTGAAGCTTTCTTT
CDR3aa: CASSQTDRTRNTEAFF

v_gene: TRBV9
j_gene: TRBJ1-4
len: 15
d_gene: -
abundance: -
CDR3nt: TGTGCCAGCAGCGTATCAACAGGCAATAATGAAAAACTGTTTTTT
CDR3aa: CASSVSTGNNEKLFF

v_gene: TRBV18
j_gene: TRBJ2-1
len: 15
d_gene: TRBD1
abundance: few
CDR3nt: TGTGCCAGCTCAAATAGGGACAGGGTATACAATGAGCAGTTCTTC
CDR3aa: CASSNRDRVYNEQFF

v_gene: TRBV6-5
j_gene: TRBJ1-5
len: 14
d_gene: -
abundance: -
CDR3nt: TGTGCCAGCAGGCGGGAAGGAACGGGTCAGCCCCAGCATTTT
CDR3aa: CASRREGTGQPQHF

v_gene: TRBV2
j_gene: TRBJ1-5
len: 14
d_gene: -
abundance: -
CDR3nt: TGTGCCAGCACCGCTGTGGACAGCGTCCAGCCCCAGCATTTT
CDR3aa: CASTAVDSVQPQHF

v_gene: TRBV6-5
j_gene: TRBJ1-5
len: 13
d_gene: -
abundance: few
CDR3nt: TGTGCCAGCAGTTTCTATAGCAATCAGCCCCAGCATTTT
CDR3aa: CASSFYSNQPQHF

v_gene: TRBV30
j_gene: TRBJ1-1
len: 16
d_gene: -
abundance: -
CDR3nt: TGTGCCTGGAGGGGGACGGATCCTCACTTGGGCACTGAAGCTTTCTTT
CDR3aa: CAWRGTDPHLGTEAFF

v_gene: TRBV10-2
j_gene: TRBJ2-3
len: 11
d_gene: -
abundance: -
CDR3nt: TGCGCCGCCGCACGGAGGGATACGCAGTATTTT
CDR3aa: CAAARRDTQYF

v_gene: TRBV28
j_gene: TRBJ1-1
len: 13
d_gene: -
abundance: -
CDR3nt: TGTGCCAGCAGGATCTTAAGACAGGCCGAAGCTTTCTTT
CDR3aa: CASRILRQAEAFF

v_gene: TRBV4-2
j_gene: TRBJ2-5
len: 13
d_gene: -
abundance: -
CDR3nt: TGTGCCAGCAGCCAAGAGCGGTTAGAGACCCAGTACTTC
CDR3aa: CASSQERLETQYF

v_gene: TRBV13
j_gene: TRBJ2-5
len: 15
d_gene: TRBD1
abundance: -
CDR3nt: TGTGCCAGCAGCAGGGACAGGGGGATCCGAGAGACCCAGTACTTC
CDR3aa: CASSRDRGIRETQYF

v_gene: TRBV6-5
j_gene: TRBJ2-7
len: 15
d_gene: TRBD1
abundance: -
CDR3nt: TGTGCCAGTCGGGAGGGACAGGGGGGCCTGAGGGAGCAGTACTTC
CDR3aa: CASREGQGGLREQYF

v_gene: TRBV4-1
j_gene: TRBJ1-6
len: 15
d_gene: TRBD1
abundance: -
CDR3nt: TGCGCCAGCAGCCAAGATCCAGGGGGTAATTCACCCCTCCACTTT
CDR3aa: CASSQDPGGNSPLHF

v_gene: TRBV9
j_gene: TRBJ2-5
len: 13
d_gene: -
abundance: -
CDR3nt: TGTGCCAGCAGCCCGAACAGGTTTGCGACCCAGTACTTC
CDR3aa: CASSPNRFATQYF

v_gene: TRBV6-5
j_gene: TRBJ2-3
len: 15
d_gene: -
abundance: -
CDR3nt: TGTGCCAGCAGTTACGCTGGGGGGGCCGGGGATACGCAGTATTTT
CDR3aa: CASSYAGGAGDTQYF

v_gene: TRBV5-4
j_gene: TRBJ2-2
len: 13
d_gene: -
abundance: -
CDR3nt: TGTGCCAGCAGCTTGAACGAGAACGGGGAGCTGTTTTTT
CDR3aa: CASSLNENGELFF

v_gene: TRBV7-2
j_gene: TRBJ2-1
len: 14
d_gene: TRBD2
abundance: -
CDR3nt: TGTGCCAGCAGCTCGGGACTAGTATTCAATGAGCAGTTCTTC
CDR3aa: CASSSGLVFNEQFF

v_gene: TRBV2
j_gene: TRBJ2-3
len: 13
d_gene: -
abundance: -
CDR3nt: TGTGCCAGCAGCGGCGGGCCCACAGATACGCAGTATTTT
CDR3aa: CASSGGPTDTQYF

v_gene: TRBV14
j_gene: TRBJ2-7
len: 12
d_gene: -
abundance: -
CDR3nt: TGTGCCAGCAGCCCATCAGCATACGGGCAGTACTTC
CDR3aa: CASSPSAYGQYF

v_gene: TRBV15
j_gene: TRBJ2-7
len: 14
d_gene: -
abundance: -
CDR3nt: TGTGCCACCAGCAGAGTTGGAGCTTCCTACGAGCAGTACTTC
CDR3aa: CATSRVGASYEQYF

v_gene: TRBV27
j_gene: TRBJ2-3
len: 15
d_gene: TRBD1
abundance: -
CDR3nt: TGTGCCAGCAGTTTTGGGCAGGGGGCAACAGATACGCAGTATTTT
CDR3aa: CASSFGQGATDTQYF

v_gene: TRBV2
j_gene: TRBJ2-7
len: 10
d_gene: -
abundance: -
CDR3nt: TGTGCCAGCAGTGAGTACGAGCAGTACTTC
CDR3aa: CASSEYEQYF

v_gene: TRBV5-1
j_gene: TRBJ1-1
len: 14
d_gene: TRBD1
abundance: -
CDR3nt: TGCGCCAGCAACGCCGGGACAGGGGGCACTGAAGCTTTCTTT
CDR3aa: CASNAGTGGTEAFF

v_gene: TRBV5-1
j_gene: TRBJ2-5
len: 12
d_gene: -
abundance: -
CDR3nt: TGCGCCAGCAGCACCAACGGGGCTACCCAGTACTTC
CDR3aa: CASSTNGATQYF

v_gene: TRBV10-3
j_gene: TRBJ2-2
len: 16
d_gene: -
abundance: -
CDR3nt: TGTGCCATCTCCCCCGGAGGGAGCCCGAACACCGGGGAGCTGTTTTTT
CDR3aa: CAISPGGSPNTGELFF